A few counts support the clone carrying this T cell receptor beta chain. The antigen is not known. The ends lost 6 bases at V and 2 bases at J; junction bases unmatched: 2. Per the germline V gene, CDR1 is MGHDK and CDR2 is SYGVNS. CDR3 length: 14 amino acids. This sample was included in a study of T cell repertoires in cytomegalovirus infection. Study-wide context: An indication of both CMV infection and matching HLA type came from public TCR beta signatures.

Study findings and constraints: In two of eight donors, the top clonotype was HLA-C-restricted CMV-specific.

TCRdb called the reads again in MiXCR, with one record for every CDR3 protein. The table records approximately 110,000 distinct CDR3 sequences, approximately 30% of them present only once. This clonotype was sampled from a human donor in good health (CMV status not recorded). Some clones in this sample may be carry-over from other donors' samples. This chain connects TRBV25-1 to TRBJ2-3; 10 bases are shared with TRBD2. This specimen consisted of CD8+ T cells from cultured PBMCs, obtained from culture after CMV antigen stimulation. CDR3 nucleotide sequence: TGTGCCAGCAGCAGCGGGGGGGCCACAGATACGCAGTATTTT. Its translation: CASSSGGATDTQYF.